The sequence of this T cell receptor (beta chain) was determined in a study of spatial heterogeneity in lung cancer. Study at large: There were consistently more beta-chain sequences detected than alpha-chain sequences. Within raw reads, each unique TCR and UMI combination appeared on average more than ten times. Study-level results: Intratumoral expanded alpha and beta TCR counts were found to track tumor mutation counts.

The germline gives CDR1 SGHNT, CDR2 YYREEE (reference sequence). Trimming took off 1 base at V and 8 bases at J, with 10 bases between the two ends. The CDR3 loop spans 14 amino acids. TCRdb re-analysed the 5' RACE reads in MiXCR, keeping a single row per CDR3 protein. The data contain roughly 19,000 distinct CDR3 sequences, 4.5% to 7.5% of them seen just once; the ten biggest clones take up over 9%. Many counts were recorded for this clonotype. Antigen: not known. Because this beta chain is a stray read in a library intended to capture alpha chains, its abundance should not be given much weight. The time point here: sample taken at primary tumor resection. Whole RNA from tumor, nontumor lung or frozen PBMC was sequenced unsorted.

This receptor was identified in a female donor with early-stage non-small cell lung cancer. Sequencing used lung tumor tissue, obtained at surgery. The rearrangement links TRBV5-4 to TRBJ1-6; TRBD1 is a possible D gene (5 bases). In DNA, the CDR3 is TGTGCCAGCAGCTTGCCGGGACCCTATTCACCCCTCCACTTT. It yields the protein CASSLPGPYSPLHF.